Here is one T cell receptor beta chain with its context. This sample was taken from a study of blood T cell repertoires in COVID-19. Turning to the study itself: T cells, B-cell-depleted T cells, or PBMCs supplied cDNA or gDNA.

The CDR3 totals 13 residues. CDR1 MNHEY and CDR2 SVGAGI come from the germline V gene. Germline trimming cut 6 bases from V and 6 bases from J; bases unmatched to any gene: 5. Profiled with immunoSEQ multiplex PCR; TCRdb holds only in-frame clones, not every one. The sample consists of 200,000 to 250,000 clones, about 79% of them appearing once. The sequenced sample was PBMCs or T cells enriched from blood (not recorded which). The V gene is TRBV6-5, the J gene TRBJ1-1; 9 bases fit TRBD1. The receptor was derived from an older woman who had recovered from COVID-19. The CDR3 DNA is TGTGCCAGCAGACGGGACAGGGAAGCTGAAGCTTTCTTT. Amino acids: CASRRDREAEAFF.